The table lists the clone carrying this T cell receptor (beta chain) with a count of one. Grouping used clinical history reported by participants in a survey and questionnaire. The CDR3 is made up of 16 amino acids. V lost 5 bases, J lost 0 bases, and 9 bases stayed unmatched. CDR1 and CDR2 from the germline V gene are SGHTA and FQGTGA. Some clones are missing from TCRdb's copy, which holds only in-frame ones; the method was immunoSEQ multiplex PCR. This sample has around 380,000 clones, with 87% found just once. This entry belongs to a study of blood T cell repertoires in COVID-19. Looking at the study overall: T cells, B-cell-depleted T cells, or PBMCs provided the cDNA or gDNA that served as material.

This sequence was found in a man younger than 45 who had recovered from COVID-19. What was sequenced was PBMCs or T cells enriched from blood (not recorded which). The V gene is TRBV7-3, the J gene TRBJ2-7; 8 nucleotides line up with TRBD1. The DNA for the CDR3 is TGTGCCAGCAGCCCCACCGGGACAGGAAGCTCCTACGAGCAGTACTTC. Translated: CASSPTGTGSSYEQYF.